This T cell receptor (beta chain) was sequenced during a study of Ad26.COV2.S vaccination and SARS-CoV-2 variants. Data came from immunoSEQ multiplex PCR; TCRdb stores just in-frame clones and leaves some out. The sample includes around 300,000 clones, 75% to 90% of them seen just once. The treatment is: roughly 19 received Ad26.COV2.S at low or high dose, single or two shots; several received placebo; per-sample allocation not given. Each sample was drawn 63 days after the first injection (of vaccine or placebo). This clone was counted a single time. V lost 3 bases and J lost 11; bases outside the gene matches: 13. The CDR3 runs 16 residues. Germline V gene data show CDR1 as PRHDT and CDR2 as FYEKMQ (reference sequence).

This TCR was recovered from a person between 18 and 59 years old who received the Ad26.COV2.S COVID-19 vaccine or a placebo. The material was peripheral blood, obtained in a trial of Ad26.COV2.S vaccine versus placebo. The V and J genes are TRBV13 and TRBJ1-6, with 7 nucleotides matching TRBD1. The DNA for the CDR3 is TGTGCCAGCAGCTTCCCCCGGGACAGAAAAGGTGCACCCCTCCACTTT. Encoded protein: CASSFPRDRKGAPLHF.